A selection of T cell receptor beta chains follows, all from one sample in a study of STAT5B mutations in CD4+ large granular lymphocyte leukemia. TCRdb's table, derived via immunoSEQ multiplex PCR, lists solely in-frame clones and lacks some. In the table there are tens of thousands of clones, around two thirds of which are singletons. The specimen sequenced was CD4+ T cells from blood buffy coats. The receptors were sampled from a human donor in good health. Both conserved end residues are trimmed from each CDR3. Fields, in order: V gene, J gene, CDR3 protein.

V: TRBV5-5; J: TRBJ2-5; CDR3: ASSLSAETQY
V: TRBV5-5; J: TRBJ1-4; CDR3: ASTQRETAELF
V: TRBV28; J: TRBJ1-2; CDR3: ASSFRQGYGYT
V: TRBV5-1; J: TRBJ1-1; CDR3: ASSLGHRMNTEAF
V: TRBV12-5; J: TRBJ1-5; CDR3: ASGLQGNQPQH
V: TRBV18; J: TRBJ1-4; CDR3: ASSRQPGATNEKLF
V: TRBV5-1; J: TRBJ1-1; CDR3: ASSFSPVGDTEAF
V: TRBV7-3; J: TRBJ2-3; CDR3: ASSLDSTDTQY
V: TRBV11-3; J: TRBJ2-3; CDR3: ASSLNRADTQY
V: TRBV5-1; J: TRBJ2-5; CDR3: ASSLATGQETQY
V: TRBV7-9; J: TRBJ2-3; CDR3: ASSTGLAGGPSTDTQY
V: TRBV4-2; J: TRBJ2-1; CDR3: ASSLGTSGLNEQF
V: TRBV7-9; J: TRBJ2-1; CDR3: ASSPGQGAWNEQF
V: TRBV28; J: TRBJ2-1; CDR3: ASSSVVGLAGGQGDEQF
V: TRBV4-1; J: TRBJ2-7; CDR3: ASSQGGGSYEQY
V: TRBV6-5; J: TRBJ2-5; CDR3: ASSRQGAKETQY
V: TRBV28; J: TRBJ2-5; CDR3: ASSSWTDREETQY
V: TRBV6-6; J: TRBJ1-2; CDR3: ASSYSGEGHGYT
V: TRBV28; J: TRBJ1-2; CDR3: ASSLSGGGGGYT
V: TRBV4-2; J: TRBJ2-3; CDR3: ASSQAAGARTDTQY
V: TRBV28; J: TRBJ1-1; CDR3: ASGLRGTEAF